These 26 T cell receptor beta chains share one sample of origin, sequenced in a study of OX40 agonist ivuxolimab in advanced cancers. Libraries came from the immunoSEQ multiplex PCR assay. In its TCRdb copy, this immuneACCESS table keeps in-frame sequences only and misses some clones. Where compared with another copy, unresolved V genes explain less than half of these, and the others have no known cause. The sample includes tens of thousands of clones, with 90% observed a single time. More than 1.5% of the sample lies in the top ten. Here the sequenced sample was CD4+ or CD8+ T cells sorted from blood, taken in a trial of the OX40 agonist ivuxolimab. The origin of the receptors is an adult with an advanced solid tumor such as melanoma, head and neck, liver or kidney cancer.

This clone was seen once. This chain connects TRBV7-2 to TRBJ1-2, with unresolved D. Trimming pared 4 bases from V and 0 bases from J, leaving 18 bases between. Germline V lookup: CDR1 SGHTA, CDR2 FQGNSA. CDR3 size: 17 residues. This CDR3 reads CASSSYLHVGTNYGYTF. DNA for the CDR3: TGTGCCAGCAGCTCTTACCTACACGTTGGGACTAACTATGGCTACACCTTC. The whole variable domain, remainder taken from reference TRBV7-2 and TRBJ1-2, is GAGVSQSPSNKVTEKGKDVELRCDPISGHTALYWYRQSLGQGLEFLIYFQGNSAPDKSGLPSDRFSAERTGGSVSTLTIQRTQQEDSAVYLCASSSYLHVGTNYGYTFGSGTRLTVV.

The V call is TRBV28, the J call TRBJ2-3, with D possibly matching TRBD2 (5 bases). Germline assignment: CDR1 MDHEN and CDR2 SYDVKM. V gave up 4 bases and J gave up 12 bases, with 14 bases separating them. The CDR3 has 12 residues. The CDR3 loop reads CASSSTLALQYF. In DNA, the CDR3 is TGTGCCAGCAGTTCGACGTTAGCGTTACAGTATTTT. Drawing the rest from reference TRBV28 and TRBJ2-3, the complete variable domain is DVKVTQSSRYLVKRTGEKVFLECVQDMDHENMFWYRQDPGLGLRLIYFSYDVKMKEKGDIPEGYSVSREKKERFSLILESASTNQTSMYLCASSSTLALQYFGPGTRLTVL.

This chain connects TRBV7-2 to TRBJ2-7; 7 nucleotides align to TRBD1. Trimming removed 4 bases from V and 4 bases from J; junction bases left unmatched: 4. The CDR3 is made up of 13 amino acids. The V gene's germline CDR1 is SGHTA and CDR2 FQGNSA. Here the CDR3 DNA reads TGTGCCAGCAGCTACAACAGGGGTTACGAGCAGTACTTC. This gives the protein CASSYNRGYEQYF. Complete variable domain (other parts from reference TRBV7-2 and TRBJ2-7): GAGVSQSPSNKVTEKGKDVELRCDPISGHTALYWYRQSLGQGLEFLIYFQGNSAPDKSGLPSDRFSAERTGGSVSTLTIQRTQQEDSAVYLCASSYNRGYEQYFGPGTRLTVT.

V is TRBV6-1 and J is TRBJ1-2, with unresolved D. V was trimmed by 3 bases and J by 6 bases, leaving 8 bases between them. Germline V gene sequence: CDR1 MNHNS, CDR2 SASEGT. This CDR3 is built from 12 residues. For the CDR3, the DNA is TGTGCCAGCAGTGATACGATTGATGGCTACACCTTC. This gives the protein CASSDTIDGYTF.

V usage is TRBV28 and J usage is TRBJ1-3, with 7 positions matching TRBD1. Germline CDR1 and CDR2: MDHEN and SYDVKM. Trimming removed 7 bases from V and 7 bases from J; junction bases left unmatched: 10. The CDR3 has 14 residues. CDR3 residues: CASIRDRVTNTIYF. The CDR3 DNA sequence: TGTGCCAGCATCCGGGACAGAGTTACTAACACCATATATTTT. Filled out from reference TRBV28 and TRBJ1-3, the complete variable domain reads DVKVTQSSRYLVKRTGEKVFLECVQDMDHENMFWYRQDPGLGLRLIYFSYDVKMKEKGDIPEGYSVSREKKERFSLILESASTNQTSMYLCASIRDRVTNTIYFGEGSWLTVV.

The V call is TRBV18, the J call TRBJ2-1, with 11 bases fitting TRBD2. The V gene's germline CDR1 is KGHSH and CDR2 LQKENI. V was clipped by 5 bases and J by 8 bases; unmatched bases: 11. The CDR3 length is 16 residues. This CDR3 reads CASSTPRASGRYEQFF. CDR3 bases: TGTGCCAGCTCAACCCCTCGGGCTAGCGGGAGGTATGAGCAGTTCTTC.

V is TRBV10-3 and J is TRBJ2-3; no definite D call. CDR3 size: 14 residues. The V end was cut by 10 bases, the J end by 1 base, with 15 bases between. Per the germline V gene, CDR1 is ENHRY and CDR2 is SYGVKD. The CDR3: CATGSRPGTDTQYF. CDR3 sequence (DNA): TGTGCCACCGGGTCCCGGCCAGGCACAGATACGCAGTATTTT.

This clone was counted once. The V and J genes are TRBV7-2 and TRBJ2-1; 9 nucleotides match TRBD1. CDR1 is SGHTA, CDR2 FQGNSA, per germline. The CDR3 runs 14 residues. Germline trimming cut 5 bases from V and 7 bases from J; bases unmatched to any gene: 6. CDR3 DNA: TGTGCCAGCAGCATCCAGACAGGGGGGAATGAGCAGTTCTTC. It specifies CASSIQTGGNEQFF. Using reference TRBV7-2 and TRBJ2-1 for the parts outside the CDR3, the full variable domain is GAGVSQSPSNKVTEKGKDVELRCDPISGHTALYWYRQSLGQGLEFLIYFQGNSAPDKSGLPSDRFSAERTGGSVSTLTIQRTQQEDSAVYLCASSIQTGGNEQFFGPGTRLTVL.

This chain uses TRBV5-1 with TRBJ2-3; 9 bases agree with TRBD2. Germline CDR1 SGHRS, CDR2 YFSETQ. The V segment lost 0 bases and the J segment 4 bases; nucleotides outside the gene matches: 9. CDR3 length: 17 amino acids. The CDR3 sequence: CASSLAPQREASDTQYF. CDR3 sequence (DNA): TGCGCCAGCAGCTTGGCCCCCCAGCGGGAGGCATCAGATACGCAGTATTTT.

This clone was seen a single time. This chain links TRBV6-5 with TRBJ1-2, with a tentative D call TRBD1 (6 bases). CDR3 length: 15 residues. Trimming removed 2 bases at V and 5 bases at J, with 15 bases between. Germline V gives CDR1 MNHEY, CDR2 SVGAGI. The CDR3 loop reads CASSYATGWGYGYTF. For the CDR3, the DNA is TGTGCCAGCAGTTACGCCACAGGGTGGGGGTATGGCTACACCTTC.

Here the CDR3 reads CASSSPGLAGGRETQYF. DNA of the CDR3: TGCGCCAGCAGCTCGCCCGGACTAGCGGGGGGGAGGGAGACCCAGTACTTC. This chain connects TRBV5-1 to TRBJ2-5; TRBD2 matches 15 bases. V lost 3 bases to trimming and J lost 5 bases; unmatched junction nucleotides: 8. Germline CDR1 is SGHRS and CDR2 is YFSETQ. The CDR3 has 17 residues.

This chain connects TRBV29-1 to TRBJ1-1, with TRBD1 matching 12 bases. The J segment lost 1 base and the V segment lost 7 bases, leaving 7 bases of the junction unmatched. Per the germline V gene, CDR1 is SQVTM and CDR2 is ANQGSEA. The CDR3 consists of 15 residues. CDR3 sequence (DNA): TGCAGCGCCCTCGGGACAGGGGGCTGGAACACTGAAGCTTTCTTT. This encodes CSALGTGGWNTEAFF.

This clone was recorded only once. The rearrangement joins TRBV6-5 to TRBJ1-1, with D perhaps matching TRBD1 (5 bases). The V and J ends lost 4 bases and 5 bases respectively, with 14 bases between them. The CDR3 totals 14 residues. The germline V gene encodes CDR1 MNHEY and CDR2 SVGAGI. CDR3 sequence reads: CASSSTGGRTEAFF. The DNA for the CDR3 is TGTGCCAGCAGTTCTACAGGCGGGAGGACTGAAGCTTTCTTT.

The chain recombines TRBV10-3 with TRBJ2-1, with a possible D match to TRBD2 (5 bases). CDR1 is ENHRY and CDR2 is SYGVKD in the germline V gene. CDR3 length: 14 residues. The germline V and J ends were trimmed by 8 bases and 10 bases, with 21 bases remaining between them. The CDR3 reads CAIRTLAGGREQFF. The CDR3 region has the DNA TGTGCCATCCGAACCTTGGCGGGTGGGCGAGAGCAGTTCTTC.

Here the CDR3 DNA reads TGTGCCAGCAGAGGTGTTCGGGAAAAACTGTTTTTT. Its translation: CASRGVREKLFF. V and J are TRBV25-1 and TRBJ1-4; D remains ambiguous. The V end lost 6 bases, the J end lost 8 bases, and 10 bases lay between the germline ends. CDR1 is MGHDK, CDR2 SYGVNS, per germline. This CDR3 comprises 12 residues.

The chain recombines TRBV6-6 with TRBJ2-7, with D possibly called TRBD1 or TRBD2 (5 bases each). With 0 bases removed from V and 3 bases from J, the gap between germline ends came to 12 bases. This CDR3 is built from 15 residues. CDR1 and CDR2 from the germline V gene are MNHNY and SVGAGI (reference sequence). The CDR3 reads CASSYSSGGYYEQYF. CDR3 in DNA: TGTGCCAGCAGTTACTCTTCTGGGGGATACTACGAGCAGTACTTC.

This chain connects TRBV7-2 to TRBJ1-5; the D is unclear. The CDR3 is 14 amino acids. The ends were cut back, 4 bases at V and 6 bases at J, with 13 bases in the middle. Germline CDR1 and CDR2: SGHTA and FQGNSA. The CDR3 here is CASSSGARSQPQHF. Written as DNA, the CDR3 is TGTGCCAGCAGCTCCGGTGCGAGGAGTCAGCCCCAGCATTTT.

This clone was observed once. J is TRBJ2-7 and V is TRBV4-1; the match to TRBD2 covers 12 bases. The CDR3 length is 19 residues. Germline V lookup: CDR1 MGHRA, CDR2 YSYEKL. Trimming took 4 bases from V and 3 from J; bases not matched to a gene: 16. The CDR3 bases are TGCGCCAGCAGCCGATCTAGGACTAGCGGGGCTCCCCCTCGCTACGAGCAGTACTTC. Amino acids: CASSRSRTSGAPPRYEQYF.

CDR3 DNA sequence: TGTGCCAGTAGTGGGGCAGGGGGGTCTACTCAGCCCCAGCATTTT. This encodes CASSGAGGSTQPQHF. The gene calls are TRBV19 and TRBJ1-5, with 7 bases that match TRBD1. This CDR3 comprises 15 residues. Germline values: CDR1 LNHDA, CDR2 SQIVND (reference sequence). V was pared by 5 bases and J by 6 bases, with 10 bases of the junction left unmatched.

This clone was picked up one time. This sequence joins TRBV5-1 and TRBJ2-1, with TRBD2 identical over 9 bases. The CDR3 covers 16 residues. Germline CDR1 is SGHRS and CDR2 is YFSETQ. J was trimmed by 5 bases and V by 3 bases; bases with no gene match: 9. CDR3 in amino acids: CASSWEFSGGHNEQFF. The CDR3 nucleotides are TGCGCCAGCAGCTGGGAATTTAGCGGGGGCCACAATGAGCAGTTCTTC.

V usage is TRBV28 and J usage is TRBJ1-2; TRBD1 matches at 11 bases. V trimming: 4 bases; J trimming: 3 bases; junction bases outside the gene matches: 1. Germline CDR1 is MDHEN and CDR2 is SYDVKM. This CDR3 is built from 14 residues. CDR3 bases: TGTGCCAGCAGTTCGGGACAGGGGGACTATGGCTACACCTTC. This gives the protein CASSSGQGDYGYTF.

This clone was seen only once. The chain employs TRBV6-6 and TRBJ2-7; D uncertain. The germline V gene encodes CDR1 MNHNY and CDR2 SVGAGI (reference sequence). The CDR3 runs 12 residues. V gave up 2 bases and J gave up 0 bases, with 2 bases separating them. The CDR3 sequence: CASSYPSYEQYF. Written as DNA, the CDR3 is TGTGCCAGCAGTTACCCCTCCTACGAGCAGTACTTC.

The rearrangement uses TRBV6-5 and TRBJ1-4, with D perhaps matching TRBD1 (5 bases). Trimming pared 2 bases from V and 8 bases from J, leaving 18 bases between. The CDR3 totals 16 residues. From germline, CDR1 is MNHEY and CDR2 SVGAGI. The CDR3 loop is CASSYGRVPGPEKLFF. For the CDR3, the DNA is TGTGCCAGCAGTTACGGCAGGGTGCCGGGGCCAGAAAAACTGTTTTTT.

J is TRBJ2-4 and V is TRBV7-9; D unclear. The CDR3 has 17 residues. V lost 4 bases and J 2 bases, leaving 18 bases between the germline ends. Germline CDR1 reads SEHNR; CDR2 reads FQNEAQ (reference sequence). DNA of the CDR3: TGTGCCAGCAGCTCGACAACCATTTCACCTACCAAAAACATTCAGTACTTC. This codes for CASSSTTISPTKNIQYF.

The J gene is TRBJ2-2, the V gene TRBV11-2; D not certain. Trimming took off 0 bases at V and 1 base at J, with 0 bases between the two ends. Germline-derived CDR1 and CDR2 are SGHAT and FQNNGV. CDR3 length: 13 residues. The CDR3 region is CASSLENTGELFF. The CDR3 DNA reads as TGTGCCAGCAGCTTAGAGAACACCGGGGAGCTGTTTTTT.

The CDR3 region has the DNA TGTGCCAGCAGTCGGGACTTTGGGTCTAGCACAGATACGCAGTATTTT. Translation: CASSRDFGSSTDTQYF. The gene calls are TRBV5-6 and TRBJ2-3, with TRBD2 as a possible D gene (6 bases). V lost 5 bases and J 0 bases, leaving 16 bases between the germline ends. The CDR3 extends over 16 amino acids. Per germline, CDR1 SGHDT and CDR2 YYEEEE. Using reference TRBV5-6 and TRBJ2-3 for the parts outside the CDR3, the full variable domain is DAGVTQSPTHLIKTRGQQVTLRCSPKSGHDTVSWYQQALGQGPQFIFQYYEEEERQRGNFPDRFSGHQFPNYSSELNVNALLLGDSALYLCASSRDFGSSTDTQYFGPGTRLTVL.